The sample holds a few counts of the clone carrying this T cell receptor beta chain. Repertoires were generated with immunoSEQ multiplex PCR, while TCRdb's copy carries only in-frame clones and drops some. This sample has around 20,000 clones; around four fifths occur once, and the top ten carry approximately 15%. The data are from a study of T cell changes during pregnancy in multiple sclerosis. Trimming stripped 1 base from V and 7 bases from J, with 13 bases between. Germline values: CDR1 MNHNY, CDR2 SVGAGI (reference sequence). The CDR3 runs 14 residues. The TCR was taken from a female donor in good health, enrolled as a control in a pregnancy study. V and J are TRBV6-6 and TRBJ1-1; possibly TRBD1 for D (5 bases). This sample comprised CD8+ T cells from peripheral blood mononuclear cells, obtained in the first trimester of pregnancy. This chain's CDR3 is CASSYYGGGIEAFF. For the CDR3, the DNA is TGTGCCAGCAGTTACTATGGGGGAGGGATTGAAGCTTTCTTT.